This TCR beta chain was obtained from a study of T cells after yellow fever vaccination. CDR1 and CDR2 from the germline V gene are MGHDK and SYGVNS. Trimming shortened V by 8 bases and J by 8 bases, and 24 bases separated the two germline ends. The CDR3 totals 15 residues. This clonotype has a count of ten or more. From the 5' RACE reads, TCRdb called clonotypes with MiXCR, one entry per CDR3 protein. The profile shows around 590,000 distinct CDR3 sequences, 9% to 15% of them singletons. The material was PBMCs, obtained on the day of the yellow fever booster vaccination. The V and J genes are TRBV25-1 and TRBJ1-1; D not resolved. The clonotype comes from a man aged 30 to 45 who received the YFV17D yellow fever vaccine. CDR3 in DNA: TGTGCCAGCCGTGCGGGGTCATCCCCCGCCGGCGAAGCTTTCTTT. This gives the protein CASRAGSSPAGEAFF.